These T cell receptor beta chains were read from a single sample in a study of neurological immune-mediated disorders. TCRdb reanalysed the 5' RACE reads using MiXCR and keeps one entry per CDR3 protein. The sample lists about 10,000 distinct CDR3 sequences; more than 20% were seen once. Sequenced sample: CD8+ T cells from blood. The receptors come from a woman aged 55-70 years with HTLV-1-associated myelopathy (HAM/TSP). Each CDR3 is given without its conserved first and last residue.

>TRBJ1-4|TRBV30
AWSVQGNEKLF
>TRBJ1-1|TRBV6-5
ASAFSANTEAF
>TRBJ2-7|TRBV20-1
SARDLDNQVPYEQY
>TRBJ2-1|TRBV5-1
ASSLVPQLAGGYNEQF
>TRBJ2-7|TRBV5-1
ASSLRGAEQY
>TRBJ1-1|TRBV10-3
AAKTGTGTEAF
>TRBJ2-7|TRBV20-1
SATDQGLPYEQY
>TRBJ2-1|TRBV18
ASSKRSQGYNEQF
>TRBJ1-1|TRBV7-9
ASSSVAQGHTEAF
>TRBJ2-2|TRBV3-1
ASSPYGQGGGELF
>TRBJ2-7|TRBV7-9
ASSLGYGTGNSVGTYEQY
>TRBJ1-6|TRBV12-3/TRBV12-4
ASKIQGYSPLH
>TRBJ1-1|TRBV7-9
ASSFVGEATEAF
>TRBJ2-7|TRBV29-1
SVYGTDSSYEQY
>TRBJ2-5|TRBV10-2
ASSPSPGKQETQY
>.|TRBV11-2
ASSSGGGPDPKNIQY
>TRBJ2-7|TRBV20-1
SAGLGGGPYEQY
>TRBJ2-7|TRBV30
AWSVSRGSYEQY
>TRBJ2-7|TRBV20-1
SAGGLAGTYEQY
>TRBJ2-1|TRBV5-1
ASSFGDRGRNEQF
>TRBJ1-2|TRBV7-8
ASSLVSVGNGYT
>TRBJ2-7|TRBV29-1
SVVGGQLDYEQY
>TRBJ2-1|TRBV15
ATSRKRQGDKGEQF
>TRBJ2-7|TRBV7-6
ASSFRSSYEQY
>TRBJ2-3|TRBV10-3
ATWTSGGAGEGTDTQY
>TRBJ2-7|TRBV20-1
SARDGTGPSYEQY
>TRBJ2-7|TRBV6-2/TRBV6-3
ARGPRDRDNEQY
>TRBJ2-7|TRBV3-1
ASSIIEGFSYEQY
>TRBJ1-5|TRBV20-1
SARVGQENQPQH
>TRBJ2-7|TRBV20-1
SALGASGYEQY
>TRBJ2-7|TRBV20-1
SAVPGEQY
>TRBJ2-7|TRBV12-3/TRBV12-4
ASSLGSGHR
>TRBJ2-7|TRBV18
ASSPKGSGGKYEQY
>TRBJ1-1|TRBV6-2/TRBV6-3
ASRYRVGLENTEAF
>TRBJ1-5|TRBV18
ASSGYSGNQPQH
>TRBJ2-7|TRBV29-1
SAYSGAYEQY
>TRBJ1-6|TRBV5-1
ASSIGDSSYNSPLH
>TRBJ2-2|TRBV24-1
ATSDSQGHTTGELF
>TRBJ2-7|TRBV18
ASSPPRESYEQY
>TRBJ1-2|TRBV5-1
ASSLVTGTRGYT
>TRBJ2-5|TRBV25-1
ASSENGANQETQY
>TRBJ1-2|TRBV6-1
ASSESEGSYGYT
>TRBJ2-1|TRBV9
ASSVRSSGGYNEQF
>TRBJ2-5|TRBV5-1
ASSFPTEETQY
>TRBJ2-5|TRBV15
ATSRQLQGLGFV
>TRBJ1-1|TRBV20-1
SAYTGLNTEAF
>TRBJ2-2|TRBV5-6
ASSSRGLSNTGELF
>TRBJ1-1|TRBV5-1
ASSLDQGGTESF
>TRBJ1-2|TRBV5-8
ASTTGGAYGYT
>TRBJ2-7|TRBV5-1
ASSWTDSPYEQY
>TRBJ2-1|TRBV7-9
ASSPRGVAYNEQF
>TRBJ2-6|TRBV6-1
ASSTERDVGANVLT
>TRBJ2-1|TRBV20-1
SARDWAGANNEQF